This T cell receptor beta chain comes out of a study of neurological immune-mediated disorders. TCRdb re-called the 5' RACE reads through MiXCR, storing one row per CDR3 protein. The sample has around 52,000 distinct CDR3 sequences, around 5.8% seen once. This clonotype was seen ten or more times. The antigen is unknown. Points from the study as a whole: In HTLV-1-associated myelopathy, TCR clonal expansion was greatest, and in multiple sclerosis it was least, below healthy controls.

Trimming removed 3 bases from V and 9 bases from J, with 10 bases in between. This CDR3 is built from 13 residues. Per germline, CDR1 SGDLS and CDR2 YYNGEE. This chain links TRBV9 with TRBJ1-6; D gene ambiguous. The sample consisted of CD4+ T cells from blood. The sequence came from a woman aged 18-29 years with multiple sclerosis. The CDR3 nucleotides are TGTGCCAGCAGCGAGGCCTCGAGTTCACCCCTCCACTTT. It codes for CASSEASSSPLHF.